This T cell receptor (beta chain) was obtained from a study of TIL therapy for anti-PD-1-resistant metastatic lung cancer. The wider study: Median tumor PD-L1 proportion score was approximately 6.3%.

General study results and limits: Compared with baseline intratumoral T cells, expanded TIL cultures were more clonal and less diverse (around 6% vs 30%).

The immunoSEQ assay was v3. Libraries were sequenced to 2.2 million or so read pairs (survey) or 5-6 million (deep). Assay: immunoSEQ multiplex PCR; the TCRdb copy retains only in-frame clones and omits some. The sample comprises over 20,000 clones, roughly two thirds of which are singletons, and about 7.4% rests with the top ten. Time point given: pre-treatment sample, taken before nivolumab and TIL therapy. The tumor samples were excised metastases, mostly pleural nodules or supraclavicular lymph nodes. Deletions cut 4 bases from V and 1 base from J, with 11 bases between. The CDR3 contains 14 residues. Germline V gene lookup returns CDR1 SGDLS and CDR2 YYNGEE. On this clone: Antigen specificity is unknown.

This TCR came from a person between 30 and 80 years old with non-small cell lung cancer. This rearrangement joins TRBV9 to TRBJ1-1; D might be TRBD1 (5 bases). This specimen consisted of tumor tissue, obtained at baseline. CDR3 DNA: TGTGCCAGCAGCCTAGGGGCCGGGAACACTGAAGCTTTCTTT. Translating gives CASSLGAGNTEAFF.